This T cell receptor beta chain was profiled in a study of regulatory T cells in long-lasting Graves disease. Findings of the study overall: Between persistent patients, roughly 2,600 public clonotypes were shared, exceeding the approximately 990 shared between new patients. Authors noted too few samples as a limitation.

Researchers made TCR beta libraries by using iRepertoire HTBI primers and running Arm-PCR on CDR3 regions. TCRdb re-called the multiplex PCR reads with MiXCR, one entry per CDR3 protein. This sample has about 420,000 distinct CDR3 sequences, with about a sixth found just once. CDR3 length: 13 amino acids. The V gene lost 3 bases and the J gene lost 1 base, with 6 bases spanning the gap. Per the germline V gene, CDR1 is LGHDT and CDR2 is YNNKEL (reference sequence). This clonotype was recorded at least ten times. Its antigen is not known. As to time point: newly diagnosed GD, antithyroid drugs for less than 3 months. PBMCs were the source of the RNA used for TCR sequencing. These data were also filed under a second study, of T cells in Graves' hyperthyroidism and ophthalmopathy. That study reports: When the TCR CDR3 underwent first-round RT-PCR, the HTBI primer set was used.

V is TRBV3-1 and J is TRBJ2-5; D is undetermined. This receptor was taken from a woman younger than 30 with Graves disease. The material sequenced was peripheral blood mononuclear cells (PBMCs), taken at new diagnosis, from a patient treated with antithyroid drugs. CDR3 coding DNA: TGTGCCAGCAGCCAGGTACTCCAAGAGACCCAGTACTTC. Translating gives CASSQVLQETQYF.